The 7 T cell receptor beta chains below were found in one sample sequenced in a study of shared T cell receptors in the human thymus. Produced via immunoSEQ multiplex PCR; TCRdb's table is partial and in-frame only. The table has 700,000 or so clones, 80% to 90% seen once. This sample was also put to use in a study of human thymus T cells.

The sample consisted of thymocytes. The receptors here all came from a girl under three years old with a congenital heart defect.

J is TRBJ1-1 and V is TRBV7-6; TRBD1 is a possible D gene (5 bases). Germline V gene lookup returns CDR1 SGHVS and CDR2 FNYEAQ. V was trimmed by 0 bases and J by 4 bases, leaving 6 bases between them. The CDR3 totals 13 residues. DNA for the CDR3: TGTGCCAGCAGCTTAGCAGGGGTCACTGAAGCTTTCTTT. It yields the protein CASSLAGVTEAFF.

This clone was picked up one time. The CDR3 loop reads CASSRLDSPLNTEAFF. CDR3 sequence (DNA): TGCGCCAGCAGCCGATTGGACAGCCCATTGAACACTGAAGCTTTCTTT. The chain has TRBV4-1 and TRBJ1-1, with TRBD1 as a possible D gene (6 bases). Germline V gene lookup returns CDR1 MGHRA and CDR2 YSYEKL. With 4 bases removed from V and 0 bases from J, the gap between germline ends came to 15 bases. The CDR3 is made up of 16 amino acids.

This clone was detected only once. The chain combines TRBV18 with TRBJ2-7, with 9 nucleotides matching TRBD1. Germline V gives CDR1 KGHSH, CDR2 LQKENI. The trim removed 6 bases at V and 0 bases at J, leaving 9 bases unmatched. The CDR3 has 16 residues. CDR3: CASSPLGTGISYEQYF. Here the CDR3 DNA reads TGTGCCAGCTCGCCTTTGGGGACAGGGATCTCCTACGAGCAGTACTTC. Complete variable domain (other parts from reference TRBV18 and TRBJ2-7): NAGVMQNPRHLVRRRGQEARLRCSPMKGHSHVYWYRQLPEEGLKFMVYLQKENIIDESGMPKERFSAEFPKEGPSILRIQQVVRGDSAAYFCASSPLGTGISYEQYFGPGTRLTVT.

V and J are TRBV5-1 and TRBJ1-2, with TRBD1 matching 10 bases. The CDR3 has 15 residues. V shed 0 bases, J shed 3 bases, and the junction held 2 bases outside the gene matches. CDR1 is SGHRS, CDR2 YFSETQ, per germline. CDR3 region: CASSLDGTGDYGYTF. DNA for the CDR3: TGCGCCAGCAGCTTGGACGGGACAGGGGACTATGGCTACACCTTC.

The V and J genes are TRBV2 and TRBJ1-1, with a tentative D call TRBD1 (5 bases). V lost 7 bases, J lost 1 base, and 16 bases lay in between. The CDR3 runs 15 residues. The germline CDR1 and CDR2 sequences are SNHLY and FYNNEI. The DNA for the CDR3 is TGTGCCAGCAATCAATGGGGGGGATGGAACACTGAAGCTTTCTTT. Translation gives CASNQWGGWNTEAFF. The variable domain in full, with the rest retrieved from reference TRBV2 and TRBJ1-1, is EPEVTQTPSHQVTQMGQEVILRCVPISNHLYFYWYRQILGQKVEFLVSFYNNEISEKSEIFDDQFSVERPDGSNFTLKIRSTKLEDSAMYFCASNQWGGWNTEAFFGQGTRLTVV.

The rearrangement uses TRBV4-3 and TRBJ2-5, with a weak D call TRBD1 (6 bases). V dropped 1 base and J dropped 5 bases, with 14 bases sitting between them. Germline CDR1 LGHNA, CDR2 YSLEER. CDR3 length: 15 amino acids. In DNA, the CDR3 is TGCGCCAGCAGCCAAGCCGGGACACCTCCGGAGACCCAGTACTTC. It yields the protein CASSQAGTPPETQYF.

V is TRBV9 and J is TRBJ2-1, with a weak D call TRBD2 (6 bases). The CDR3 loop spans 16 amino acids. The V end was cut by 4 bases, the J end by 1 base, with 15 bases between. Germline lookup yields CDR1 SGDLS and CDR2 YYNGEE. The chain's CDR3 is CASSLNRDWSYNEQFF. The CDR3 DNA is TGTGCCAGCAGCCTTAACCGGGACTGGTCCTACAATGAGCAGTTCTTC.